This T cell receptor beta chain emerged from a study of blood T cell repertoires in COVID-19 (dated by TCRdb to 2018 to 2021). Regarding the research as a whole: Samples from collaborators originated in the United States, Italy and Spain and spanned both the acute and convalescent phases of COVID-19. Deeply sampled blood TCRbeta repertoires from subjects exposed to, actively infected with, or recovered from COVID-19 were included in the dataset. The samples were drawn from two sources: the first 160 participants of the ongoing ImmuneRACE study, and about 1,300 subjects contributed by 6 global collaborators. The prospective study material was composed of cDNA or gDNA derived from T cells, B-cell-depleted T cells, or PBMCs. Where available, HLA class I and class II types were obtained from metadata supplied by the sample provider rather than from assay-based typing. A de-identified subject ID, COVID-19 status, age in years and sex were almost always included in the sample metadata. The repertoires were made available in a free public database intended to serve as a resource for research on the immune response to SARS-CoV-2.

General study outcomes and caveats: How much clinical and demographic metadata was included differed by source and by participant, and the metadata was provided uncurated.

Collaborating institutions collected whole blood in K2EDTA tubes following their own protocols. Collaborator samples were shipped for TCRbeta analysis as frozen whole blood, isolated PBMCs, or DNA extracted from either sample type. TCRbeta CDR3 regions were amplified from genomic DNA by means of the immunoSEQ Assay, a bias-controlled multiplex PCR. Processing in the source paper ran as follows. Within the assay, amplification of reference gene primers was used to estimate how many nucleated cells each sample contained. To quantify the absolute abundance of each unique TCRbeta CDR3 rearrangement, sequence reads were collapsed and filtered. For each sample, productive Simpson clonality was calculated as the square root of Simpson's diversity index over productive rearrangements. Entries here come from immuneACCESS through TCRdb and include only in-frame sequences with V and J called. Some clones fail to appear in such tables; in the studies checked, an unresolved V gene covers under half of the shortfall, and the cause of the remainder is unknown. Clone size and the V and J calls come from that table; the DNA yielded D and trimming. The sample table holds about 250,000 clones, of which 85% to 90% were seen once. 1.3% to 1.5% of the sample belongs to the ten largest clones.

Comments on this clone: This clone's antigen is unknown. There are no base qualities to consult, and no much larger clone falls within one base.

This clonotype originated in a man older than 75 with acute or convalescent COVID-19. The sequenced sample consisted of peripheral blood.

The CDR3 in this case is CATSRDRGRARGEKLFF. The nucleotide sequence is given as TGTGCCACCAGCAGAGATCGCGGCAGAGCCAGGGGTGAAAAACTGTTTTTT. This receptor chain uses TRBV15 and TRBJ1-4; a tentative D match to TRBD1 spans 6 bases. CDR1 LNHNV and CDR2 YYDKDF were looked up in the germline V gene (reference sequence). CDR3 length: 17 amino acids, cysteine to phenylalanine. Solely the CDR3 DNA is kept, with 51 bases framed from the first base. Between the V and J ends, shortened by 0 bases and 7 bases respectively, the junction contains 18 bases.